These 8 T cell receptor beta chains originate from one sample sequenced in a study of blood T cell repertoires in COVID-19 (dated by TCRdb to 2018 to 2021). The library relied on the immunoSEQ multiplex PCR assay. Here the immuneACCESS table is served through TCRdb, limited to in-frame sequences with V and J called. Missing clones are a known gap in these copies; in checked studies unresolved V genes cover under half, and the rest lacks a known reason. This sample has approximately 300,000 clones in its table, and approximately 85% of those were observed once. Together, the top ten hold roughly 0.94% of the sample. The material sequenced was peripheral blood. Receptor source: a human donor with COVID-19, enrolled during active disease. The donor label of this sample is uncertain.

This clone occurred once. The J gene is TRBJ1-3, the V gene TRBV30; 7 bases match TRBD1. The germline V gene has CDR1 GTSNPN and CDR2 SVGIG (reference sequence). V dropped 5 bases and J dropped 9; count of bases not matched to a gene: 16. The CDR3 has 15 amino acids. This CDR3 is CAWGTGAGDRGTIYF. In DNA, the CDR3 is TGTGCCTGGGGAACAGGGGCCGGGGATCGGGGCACCATATATTTT.

The V and J genes are TRBV20-1 and TRBJ2-1; the D is unclear. V gave up 6 bases and J gave up 6 bases, with 9 bases separating them. This CDR3 spans 11 amino acids. Germline V lookup: CDR1 DFQATT, CDR2 SNEGSKA (reference sequence). The DNA of the CDR3 is TGCAGTGCAGGATGGAGCAATGAGCAGTTCTTC. This codes for CSAGWSNEQFF.

The chain couples TRBV27 to TRBJ2-7, with a tentative D call TRBD1 (5 bases). Trimming removed 2 bases at V and 2 bases at J, with 7 bases between. The CDR3 runs to 13 residues. From germline, CDR1 is MNHEY and CDR2 SMNVEV (reference sequence). Here the CDR3 DNA reads TGTGCCAGCAGTTTAAGGGGAACCTACGAGCAGTACTTC. This translates into CASSLRGTYEQYF.

CDR3 DNA sequence: TGTGCCAGCAGATTGGTCGGGGTTAACTATGGCTACACCTTC. Translation gives CASRLVGVNYGYTF. This chain links TRBV7-9 with TRBJ1-2, with no clear D. Germline V CDR1 and CDR2: SEHNR, FQNEAQ (reference sequence). CDR3 size: 14 residues. V shed 6 bases and J shed 1 base, with 12 bases lying between them.

The chain couples TRBV6-5 to TRBJ1-3, with a tentative D call TRBD1 (5 bases). Germline values: CDR1 MNHEY, CDR2 SVGAGI. V gave up 7 bases and J gave up 6 bases, with 13 bases separating them. This CDR3 has 13 residues. This chain's CDR3 is CASISGTANTIYF. CDR3 nucleotides: TGTGCCAGCATATCCGGGACTGCAAACACCATATATTTT.

The chain combines TRBV2 with TRBJ2-7; D remains ambiguous. The V and J ends lost 6 bases and 2 bases respectively, with 8 bases between them. The CDR3 contains 12 residues. Per germline, CDR1 SNHLY and CDR2 FYNNEI. The CDR3 is CASSLKAYEQYF. CDR3 sequence (DNA): TGTGCCAGCAGCCTAAAAGCCTACGAGCAGTACTTC.

This clone was picked up a small number of times. This chain uses TRBV5-8 with TRBJ1-2, with 8 nucleotides matching TRBD1. CDR1 is SGHTS, CDR2 YDEGEE, per germline. CDR3 length: 15 amino acids. Unmatched junction bases numbered 8, after V lost 3 bases and J lost 4 bases. CDR3 nucleotide sequence: TGTGCCAGCAGCTGGGGGGACAGGAGATCCTATGGCTACACCTTC. Its protein is CASSWGDRRSYGYTF.

The chain combines TRBV30 with TRBJ2-1, with D perhaps matching TRBD2 (5 bases). The ends were cut back, 7 bases at V and 0 bases at J, with 13 bases in the middle. The CDR3 contains 14 residues. The germline V gene has CDR1 GTSNPN and CDR2 SVGIG (reference sequence). The CDR3 DNA sequence: TGTGCCTACGCCGACGGGGTCTCCTACAATGAGCAGTTCTTC. Amino acid sequence: CAYADGVSYNEQFF.